Below, 23 T cell receptor beta chains from the same sample are listed, as sequenced in a study of cytomegalovirus exposure and HLA in healthy donors. Primers included in the PCR were 60 Vbeta and 13 Jbeta primers. Sequencing used immunoSEQ multiplex PCR; TCRdb keeps in-frame clones, though not all of them. The sample shows more than 150,000 clones, roughly 88% of them seen only once. Sequencing was carried out using PBMCs. Every receptor here comes from a woman aged 18-30 years in good health and CMV-seronegative.

The V gene is TRBV5-1, the J gene TRBJ2-7, with TRBD1 matching 10 bases. Germline V gene sequence: CDR1 SGHRS, CDR2 YFSETQ. The CDR3 spans 14 residues. V dropped 3 bases and J dropped 6; count of bases not matched to a gene: 6. CDR3 coding DNA: TGCGCCAGCAGCTATCCCCGGGACAGGGGCGAGCAGTACTTC. Translating gives CASSYPRDRGEQYF. The complete variable domain, with remaining parts taken from reference TRBV5-1 and TRBJ2-7, reads KAGVTQTPRYLIKTRGQQVTLSCSPISGHRSVSWYQQTPGQGLQFLFEYFSETQRNKGNFPGRFSGRQFSNSRSEMNVSTLELGDSALYLCASSYPRDRGEQYFGPGTRLTVT.

CDR3 in amino acids: CASSLALGRPNEKLFF. The CDR3 nucleotides are TGTGCCAGCAGCTTAGCTTTGGGCAGGCCTAATGAAAAACTGTTTTTT. This sequence joins TRBV7-2 and TRBJ1-4; D unclear. The CDR3 is made up of 16 amino acids. V lost 0 bases and J lost 3, with 11 bases in between. Germline loops: CDR1 SGHTA, CDR2 FQGNSA.

This sequence joins TRBV6-4 and TRBJ2-1; a possible D gene is TRBD1 (6 bases). The CDR3 consists of 15 residues. V dropped 5 bases and J dropped 0 bases, with 11 bases sitting between them. Germline lookup yields CDR1 MRHNA and CDR2 SNTAGT. CDR3 sequence reads: CASSPRTDSYNEQFF. The CDR3 nucleotides read TGTGCCAGCAGTCCCCGGACAGACTCCTACAATGAGCAGTTCTTC.

The chain couples TRBV7-2 to TRBJ2-5, with D maybe TRBD2 (6 bases). There are 15 residues in the CDR3. Germline assignment: CDR1 SGHTA and CDR2 FQGNSA. Trimming took off 6 bases at V and 5 bases at J, with 19 bases between the two ends. The CDR3 loop reads CASSLQVGGGETQYF. The DNA for the CDR3 is TGTGCCAGCAGTCTCCAGGTTGGGGGAGGTGAGACCCAGTACTTC.

V and J are TRBV27 and TRBJ2-5; D is perhaps TRBD2 (6 bases). The J call may be in error: the DNA end matches TRBJ2-7 better. This CDR3 has 18 residues. The V gene's germline CDR1 is MNHEY and CDR2 SMNVEV (reference sequence). CDR3 region: CASSLSFGHGGLSYEQYF. The DNA of the CDR3 is TGTGCCAGCAGCCTATCTTTCGGACACGGGGGTCTGAGCTACGAGCAGTACTTC.

This rearrangement joins TRBV27 to TRBJ1-1; TRBD1 aligns across 8 bases. This CDR3 spans 14 amino acids. Germline CDR1 reads MNHEY; CDR2 reads SMNVEV (reference sequence). V dropped 7 bases and J dropped 1; count of bases not matched to a gene: 5. The CDR3 DNA follows: TGTGCCAGCAACATTCAGGGGGCGAACACTGAAGCTTTCTTT. Its translation is CASNIQGANTEAFF.

The rearrangement links TRBV7-8 to TRBJ2-3; TRBD2 matches 10 bases. V lost 0 bases to trimming and J lost 4 bases; unmatched junction nucleotides: 4. This CDR3 region has 16 residues. Germline CDR1 and CDR2: SGHVS and FQNEAQ. CDR3 bases: TGTGCCAGCAGCTTAGCGGCAGCGGGGGGGCCAGATACGCAGTATTTT. It specifies CASSLAAAGGPDTQYF.

The chain employs TRBV13 and TRBJ1-2, with D unresolved. V lost 1 base to trimming and J lost 10 bases, with 7 bases between them. Germline V gene lookup returns CDR1 PRHDT and CDR2 FYEKMQ (reference sequence). The CDR3 runs 11 residues. CDR3 DNA sequence: TGTGCCAGCAGCTTAGCCCAGGACTACACCTTC. Amino acids: CASSLAQDYTF.

The chain recombines TRBV2 with TRBJ1-1; D is undetermined. There are 13 residues in the CDR3. V lost 5 bases and J 0 bases, leaving 7 bases between the germline ends. Germline values: CDR1 SNHLY, CDR2 FYNNEI. The CDR3 spells CASSQVMNTEAFF. The CDR3 DNA follows: TGTGCCAGCAGTCAAGTCATGAACACTGAAGCTTTCTTT.

V is TRBV7-9 and J is TRBJ1-4, with 9 positions matching TRBD1. Germline CDR1 and CDR2: SEHNR and FQNEAQ (reference sequence). V was clipped by 6 bases and J by 5 bases; unmatched bases: 7. This CDR3 is built from 15 residues. The CDR3 reads CASSTDRGWNEKLFF. CDR3 in DNA: TGTGCCAGCAGTACGGACAGGGGATGGAATGAAAAACTGTTTTTT. Drawing the rest from reference TRBV7-9 and TRBJ1-4, the complete variable domain is DTGVSQNPRHKITKRGQNVTFRCDPISEHNRLYWYRQTLGQGPEFLTYFQNEAQLEKSRLLSDRFSAERPKGSFSTLEIQRTEQGDSAMYLCASSTDRGWNEKLFFGSGTQLSVL.

The chain uses TRBV6-5 and TRBJ2-2; 7 bases are a match to TRBD1. From germline, CDR1 is MNHEY and CDR2 SVGAGI. V lost 0 bases to trimming and J lost 3 bases; unmatched junction nucleotides: 4. The CDR3 extends over 16 amino acids. CDR3 region: CASSYSMGQHTGELFF. The CDR3 nucleotides are TGTGCCAGCAGTTACTCGATGGGACAGCACACCGGGGAGCTGTTTTTT.

This clone came up once. The chain is built from TRBV10-3 and TRBJ1-6; D possibly corresponds to TRBD1 (5 bases). CDR1 and CDR2 from the germline V gene are ENHRY and SYGVKD. The CDR3 totals 15 residues. V gave up 2 bases and J gave up 10 bases, with 15 bases separating them. CDR3 residues: CAISERGQGGSPLHF. In nucleotides, the CDR3 is TGTGCCATCAGTGAGAGGGGCCAGGGCGGCTCACCCCTCCACTTT.

J is TRBJ1-2 and V is TRBV5-1, with D unresolved. Between the trimmed V and J ends, which lost 4 bases and 4 bases, there was a span of 11 bases. This CDR3 has 13 amino acids. Germline-derived CDR1 and CDR2 are SGHRS and YFSETQ. The chain's CDR3 is CASSPNRGYGYTF. DNA for the CDR3: TGCGCCAGCAGCCCCAACCGGGGCTATGGCTACACCTTC.

The chain combines TRBV18 with TRBJ1-2; 9 bases align to TRBD1. Germline CDR1 and CDR2: KGHSH and LQKENI. V was pared by 3 bases and J by 1 base, with 12 bases of the junction left unmatched. This CDR3 comprises 18 residues. CDR3 DNA sequence: TGTGCCAGCTCACCCCGCGGGACAGGGCAAACCAATAACTATGGCTACACCTTC. Translating it yields CASSPRGTGQTNNYGYTF.

The rearrangement uses TRBV2 and TRBJ1-1; TRBD1 is a possible D gene (5 bases). CDR3 size: 15 residues. V was trimmed by 7 bases and J by 7 bases, leaving 22 bases between them. CDR1 is SNHLY, CDR2 FYNNEI, per germline. The CDR3 protein is CASNDLRGSIGEAFF. CDR3 bases: TGTGCCAGCAACGACCTACGGGGGTCGATAGGTGAAGCTTTCTTT.

This rearrangement joins TRBV19 to TRBJ2-3; 10 positions agree with TRBD2. The CDR3 covers 15 residues. Unmatched junction bases numbered 3, after V lost 5 bases and J lost 1 base. Germline V gene sequence: CDR1 LNHDA, CDR2 SQIVND (reference sequence). Here the CDR3 reads CASSALAGGTDTQYF. In DNA form, the CDR3 reads TGTGCCAGTAGTGCCCTAGCGGGGGGCACAGATACGCAGTATTTT. The complete variable domain, with remaining parts taken from reference TRBV19 and TRBJ2-3, reads DGGITQSPKYLFRKEGQNVTLSCEQNLNHDAMYWYRQDPGQGLRLIYYSQIVNDFQKGDIAEGYSVSREKKESFPLTVTSAQKNPTAFYLCASSALAGGTDTQYFGPGTRLTVL.

This clone turned up a few times. The chain recombines TRBV6-1 with TRBJ1-2; 8 bases are shared with TRBD1. The V segment lost 2 bases and the J segment 4 bases; nucleotides outside the gene matches: 6. This CDR3 region has 15 residues. Germline V gene sequence: CDR1 MNHNS, CDR2 SASEGT. As DNA, the CDR3 is TGTGCCAGCAGTGAATCCATAACAGGGGGCTATGGCTACACCTTC. This translates into CASSESITGGYGYTF.

This clone showed up just a few times. The gene calls are TRBV5-1 and TRBJ2-1, with D possibly being TRBD1 (5 bases). The CDR3 length is 16 residues. V was cut by 4 bases and J by 4 bases, with 18 bases left in between. Per the germline V gene, CDR1 is SGHRS and CDR2 is YFSETQ. CDR3 sequence: CASSPAPADTYNEQFF. The CDR3 region has the DNA TGCGCCAGCAGCCCCGCCCCCGCGGACACGTACAATGAGCAGTTCTTC.

This clone showed up just once. The chain employs TRBV19 and TRBJ1-1, with a weak D call TRBD1 (6 bases). CDR1 and CDR2 (germline): LNHDA, SQIVND (reference sequence). Trimming pared 5 bases from V and 4 bases from J, leaving 14 bases between. This CDR3 region has 14 residues. The CDR3 loop reads CASSFRGTVTEAFF. CDR3 DNA sequence: TGTGCCAGTAGTTTCAGGGGCACGGTCACTGAAGCTTTCTTT. Full variable domain (missing parts from reference TRBV19 and TRBJ1-1): DGGITQSPKYLFRKEGQNVTLSCEQNLNHDAMYWYRQDPGQGLRLIYYSQIVNDFQKGDIAEGYSVSREKKESFPLTVTSAQKNPTAFYLCASSFRGTVTEAFFGQGTRLTVV.

This chain joins TRBV5-1 and TRBJ2-7, with 12 bases that match TRBD1. In germline, CDR1 is SGHRS, CDR2 YFSETQ. V lost 3 bases, J lost 6 bases, and 4 bases stayed unmatched. The CDR3 runs 14 residues. CDR3 bases: TGCGCCAGCAGCTCCGGGACAGGGGGCCTCGAGCAGTACTTC. Its translation is CASSSGTGGLEQYF.

The chain employs TRBV5-5 and TRBJ1-1, with TRBD1 as a possible D gene (6 bases). The CDR3 covers 14 residues. V was pared by 5 bases and J by 1 base, with 12 bases between. Per germline, CDR1 SGHKS and CDR2 YYEKEE (reference sequence). The CDR3 nucleotides are TGTGCCAGCAGTTCCGGGACAACGAACACTGAAGCTTTCTTT. Translating gives CASSSGTTNTEAFF.

The chain links TRBV11-2 to TRBJ2-4; no definite D call. Trimming took 1 base from V and 1 from J, leaving 14 bases between them. Germline V gives CDR1 SGHAT, CDR2 FQNNGV. The CDR3 runs to 17 residues. CDR3 coding DNA: TGTGCCAGCAGCTTAGGAGTCCGGGTCGCGGCCAAAAACATTCAGTACTTC. Translation gives CASSLGVRVAAKNIQYF.

This chain connects TRBV10-1 to TRBJ1-6; the D gene is possibly TRBD1 (6 bases). Per the germline V gene, CDR1 is WNHNN and CDR2 is SYGVQD (reference sequence). Trimming took 6 bases from V and 8 from J, leaving 8 bases between them. This CDR3 is built from 12 residues. The CDR3 nucleotides read TGCGCCAGCAGACAGGGTGATTCACCCCTCCACTTT. It is translated as CASRQGDSPLHF.